Following are 21 T cell receptor beta chains from one sample sequenced in a study of shared clonotypes between healthy human individuals. Measured with immunoSEQ multiplex PCR; TCRdb has only the in-frame clones, and not every one. Here the sample spans 300,000 to 400,000 clones, 80% to 90% being singletons. The sequencing input was memory CD8+ T cells sorted from blood. Subset given: CD45RO+ cells pooled with CCR7-negative TemRA cells. The receptor source for this set is a man aged 18 to 29 in good health.

This clone was counted once. The rearrangement links TRBV7-9 to TRBJ2-5; perhaps TRBD1 as D (5 bases). Germline V lookup: CDR1 SEHNR, CDR2 FQNEAQ (reference sequence). Trimming cost V 3 bases and J 0 bases, with 11 bases left between them. The CDR3 runs to 15 residues. CDR3 amino acids: CASSFSTGDQETQYF. The CDR3 DNA sequence: TGTGCCAGCAGCTTTTCTACAGGAGACCAAGAGACCCAGTACTTC. Supplemented by reference TRBV7-9 and TRBJ2-5, the full variable domain reads DTGVSQNPRHKITKRGQNVTFRCDPISEHNRLYWYRQTLGQGPEFLTYFQNEAQLEKSRLLSDRFSAERPKGSFSTLEIQRTEQGDSAMYLCASSFSTGDQETQYFGPGTRLLVL.

Here the CDR3 reads CASSQGPPGSIADTQYF. CDR3 nucleotide sequence: TGCGCCAGCAGCCAGGGGCCCCCCGGGAGTATCGCAGATACGCAGTATTTT. J is TRBJ2-3 and V is TRBV4-3; TRBD2 might be the D (6 bases). The V and J ends lost 3 bases and 4 bases respectively, with 20 bases between them. In germline, CDR1 is LGHNA, CDR2 YSLEER. The CDR3 runs to 17 residues.

This clone was counted at least ten times. The chain recombines TRBV5-6 with TRBJ2-3; 7 bases match TRBD2. The trim removed 1 base at V and 4 bases at J, leaving 6 bases unmatched. Germline values: CDR1 SGHDT, CDR2 YYEEEE. The CDR3 has 15 residues. CDR3 DNA sequence: TGTGCCAGCAGCTTGCAACTAGCGAGTCCAGATACGCAGTATTTT. It yields the protein CASSLQLASPDTQYF.

J is TRBJ1-1 and V is TRBV7-9; TRBD1 might be the D (5 bases). With 1 base removed from V and 4 bases from J, the gap between germline ends came to 10 bases. Germline V gives CDR1 SEHNR, CDR2 FQNEAQ (reference sequence). The CDR3 is 14 residues long. In nucleotides, the CDR3 is TGTGCCAGCAGCTTAGACCCAGGGCCCACTGAAGCTTTCTTT. Protein product: CASSLDPGPTEAFF.

The J gene is TRBJ2-5, the V gene TRBV7-2, with no clear D. The CDR3 consists of 13 residues. Deletions cut 2 bases from V and 5 bases from J, with 9 bases between. The germline gives CDR1 SGHTA, CDR2 FQGNSA. CDR3 region: CASSLPTQETQYF. Here the CDR3 DNA reads TGTGCCAGCAGCTTACCGACCCAGGAGACCCAGTACTTC. Supplemented by reference TRBV7-2 and TRBJ2-5, the full variable domain reads GAGVSQSPSNKVTEKGKDVELRCDPISGHTALYWYRQSLGQGLEFLIYFQGNSAPDKSGLPSDRFSAERTGGSVSTLTIQRTQQEDSAVYLCASSLPTQETQYFGPGTRLLVL.

This rearrangement joins TRBV6-5 to TRBJ2-7, with TRBD1 matching over 7 bases. CDR3 length: 14 residues. Germline-derived CDR1 and CDR2 are MNHEY and SVGAGI. Unmatched junction bases numbered 6, after V lost 6 bases and J lost 1 base. This chain's CDR3 is CASSATGPSYEQYF. Written as DNA, the CDR3 is TGTGCCAGCAGCGCGACAGGGCCTTCCTACGAGCAGTACTTC.

Notes on this clone: The sample has other DNA sequences that encode this CDR3 too. The chain couples TRBV6-5 to TRBJ1-1; a possible D gene is TRBD1 (5 bases). V was pared by 5 bases and J by 5 bases, with 6 bases between. Germline CDR1 MNHEY, CDR2 SVGAGI. The CDR3 length is 11 residues. CDR3: CASSRGTEAFF. The CDR3 DNA follows: TGTGCCAGCAGTCGGGGGACTGAAGCTTTCTTT.

This rearrangement joins TRBV29-1 to TRBJ2-7; TRBD2 matches at 9 bases. This CDR3 has 15 residues. J gave up 3 bases and V 4 bases, and 10 bases lay outside the gene matches. The germline CDR1 and CDR2 sequences are SQVTM and ANQGSEA. CDR3 bases: TGCAGCGTTGCCATCGGGACTAGCAACTACTACGAGCAGTACTTC. Its translation is CSVAIGTSNYYEQYF.

This clone appeared once. The V and J genes are TRBV10-2 and TRBJ2-3; no reliable D call. The CDR3 loop spans 13 amino acids. V gave up 5 bases and J gave up 4 bases, with 10 bases separating them. CDR1 is WSHSY, CDR2 SAAADI, per germline. The CDR3 loop is CASSPIEADTQYF. The CDR3 DNA follows: TGCGCCAGCAGTCCTATAGAGGCAGATACGCAGTATTTT.

The chain recombines TRBV15 with TRBJ2-7, with no clear D. Germline V gene sequence: CDR1 LNHNV, CDR2 YYDKDF (reference sequence). Trimming shortened V by 5 bases and J by 2 bases, and 13 bases separated the two germline ends. This CDR3 is 14 amino acids long. The CDR3: CATSPWADTYEQYF. The CDR3 bases are TGTGCCACCAGCCCTTGGGCAGACACCTACGAGCAGTACTTC.

V gene TRBV6-1 combines with J gene TRBJ1-5; no firm D call. Germline-derived CDR1 and CDR2 are MNHNS and SASEGT. V gave up 6 bases and J gave up 6 bases, with 12 bases separating them. This CDR3 is 13 amino acids long. CDR3 DNA: TGTGCCAGCAGGAGGAGTATGGGTCAGCCCCAGCATTTT. It encodes CASRRSMGQPQHF.

The chain carries TRBV4-3 and TRBJ2-7; D is uncertain. Germline V gene lookup returns CDR1 LGHNA and CDR2 YSLEER. CDR3 length: 13 amino acids. V was trimmed by 3 bases and J by 1 base, leaving 7 bases between them. In DNA form, the CDR3 reads TGCGCCAGCAGCCAGGGAATGTCCTACGAGCAGTACTTC. Its translation: CASSQGMSYEQYF.

CDR3 amino acids: CASSWGQGSEQYF. The CDR3 DNA follows: TGTGCCAGCAGCTGGGGACAGGGGAGTGAGCAGTACTTC. This chain connects TRBV7-9 to TRBJ2-7, with 10 bases lining up with TRBD1. Germline V gene sequence: CDR1 SEHNR, CDR2 FQNEAQ (reference sequence). This CDR3 has 13 residues. Trimming removed 4 bases from V and 7 bases from J; junction bases left unmatched: 4.

The chain uses TRBV6-5 and TRBJ2-4, with D perhaps matching TRBD1 (6 bases). The germline V gene has CDR1 MNHEY and CDR2 SVGAGI. The CDR3 length is 14 residues. In DNA, the CDR3 is TGTGGACAGGTTAAAACGCTAGCCAAAAACATTCAGTACTTC. Amino acid sequence: CGQVKTLAKNIQYF.

This CDR3 reads CASSYEAGSYGYTF. CDR3 DNA: TGTGCCAGCAGTTATGAGGCAGGAAGCTATGGCTACACCTTC. This chain uses TRBV6-5 with TRBJ1-2; D ambiguous. V lost 3 bases and J lost 4, with 12 bases in between. The CDR3 consists of 14 residues. Per germline, CDR1 MNHEY and CDR2 SVGAGI.

The genes are TRBV6-1 and TRBJ1-5; D is undetermined. The CDR3 is 14 amino acids. CDR1 is MNHNS, CDR2 SASEGT, per germline. The ends were cut back, 7 bases at V and 4 bases at J, with 14 bases in the middle. The CDR3 DNA follows: TGTGCCAGCAAGGGAGTGGAGTATAATCAGCCCCAGCATTTT. Translation: CASKGVEYNQPQHF.

The chain combines TRBV10-2 with TRBJ2-5; TRBD2 is a possible D gene (5 bases). This CDR3 has 16 amino acids. Germline values: CDR1 WSHSY, CDR2 SAAADI. V dropped 3 bases and J dropped 0 bases, with 14 bases sitting between them. CDR3 in amino acids: CASSDLAAADQETQYF. DNA of the CDR3: TGCGCCAGCAGTGACCTAGCTGCGGCCGACCAAGAGACCCAGTACTTC.

Details on this clone: Sequence at one end of the junction differs from germline and may be a read error. The chain uses TRBV5-4 and TRBJ2-5; no firm D call. Germline lookup yields CDR1 SGHNT and CDR2 YYREEE (reference sequence). This CDR3 comprises 10 residues. The CDR3: CANYQETQYF. CDR3 DNA sequence: TGTGCCAACTACCAGGAGACCCAGTACTTC.

This clone occurred once. The chain recombines TRBV6-5 with TRBJ2-2; 9 bases fit TRBD1. V lost 4 bases and J lost 3; bases outside the gene matches: 3. CDR1 is MNHEY, CDR2 SVGAGI, per germline. This CDR3 spans 15 amino acids. The CDR3 protein is CASSLRTGDTGELFF. In nucleotides, the CDR3 is TGTGCCAGCAGTTTACGGACAGGGGACACCGGGGAGCTGTTTTTT.

The rearrangement links TRBV25-1 to TRBJ1-2; possibly TRBD1 for D (5 bases). Per germline, CDR1 MGHDK and CDR2 SYGVNS. Trimming stripped 3 bases from V and 7 bases from J, with 12 bases between. The CDR3 runs 13 residues. In DNA form, the CDR3 reads TGTGCCAGCAGTGACGCAGGGTCCAGTGGCTACACCTTC. This sequence encodes CASSDAGSSGYTF.

The chain links TRBV2 to TRBJ2-5; tentatively, D is TRBD1 (6 bases). The CDR3 has 15 residues. CDR1 SNHLY and CDR2 FYNNEI come from the germline V gene. The V end was cut by 4 bases, the J end by 1 base, with 13 bases between. CDR3 DNA: TGTGCCAGCAGTGGGGTCAGGGGTATCCAAGAGACCCAGTACTTC. This codes for CASSGVRGIQETQYF. The whole variable domain, remainder taken from reference TRBV2 and TRBJ2-5, is EPEVTQTPSHQVTQMGQEVILRCVPISNHLYFYWYRQILGQKVEFLVSFYNNEISEKSEIFDDQFSVERPDGSNFTLKIRSTKLEDSAMYFCASSGVRGIQETQYFGPGTRLLVL.